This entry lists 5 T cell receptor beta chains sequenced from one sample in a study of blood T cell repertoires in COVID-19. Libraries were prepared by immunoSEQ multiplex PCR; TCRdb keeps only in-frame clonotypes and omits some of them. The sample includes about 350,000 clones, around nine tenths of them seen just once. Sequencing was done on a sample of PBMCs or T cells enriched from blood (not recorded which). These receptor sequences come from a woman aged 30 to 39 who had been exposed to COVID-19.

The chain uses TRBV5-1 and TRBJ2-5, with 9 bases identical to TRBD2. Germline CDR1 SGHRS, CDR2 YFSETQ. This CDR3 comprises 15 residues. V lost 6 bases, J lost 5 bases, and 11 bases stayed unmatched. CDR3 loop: CASTLAGVNSETQYF. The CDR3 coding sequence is TGCGCCAGCACATTAGCGGGAGTGAATTCGGAGACCCAGTACTTC.

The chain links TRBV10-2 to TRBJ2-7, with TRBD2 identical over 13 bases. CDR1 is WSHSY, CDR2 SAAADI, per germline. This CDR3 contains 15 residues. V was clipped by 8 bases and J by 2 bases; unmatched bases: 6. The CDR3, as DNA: TGCGCCAGCGCCACTAGCGGGAGGGCACCCTACGAGCAGTACTTC. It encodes CASATSGRAPYEQYF.

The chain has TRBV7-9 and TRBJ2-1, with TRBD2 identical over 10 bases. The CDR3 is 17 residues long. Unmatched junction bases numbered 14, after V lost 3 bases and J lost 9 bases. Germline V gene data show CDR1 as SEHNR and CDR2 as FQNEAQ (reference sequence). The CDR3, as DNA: TGTGCCAGCAGCTTGACTAGCGGGTGGTACATTTTGGGTGAGCAGTTCTTC. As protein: CASSLTSGWYILGEQFF.

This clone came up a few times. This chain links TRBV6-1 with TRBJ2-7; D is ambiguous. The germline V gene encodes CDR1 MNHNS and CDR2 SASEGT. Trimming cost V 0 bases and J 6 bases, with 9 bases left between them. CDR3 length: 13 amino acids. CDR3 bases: TGTGCCAGCAGTGAAGCGCGGTTGGGCGAGCAGTACTTC. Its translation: CASSEARLGEQYF.

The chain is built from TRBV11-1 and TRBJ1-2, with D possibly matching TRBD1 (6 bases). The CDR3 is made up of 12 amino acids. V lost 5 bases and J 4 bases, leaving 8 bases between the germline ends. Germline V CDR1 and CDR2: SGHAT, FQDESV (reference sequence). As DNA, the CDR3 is TGTGCCAGCAGCCAGGACAGCTATGGCTACACCTTC. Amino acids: CASSQDSYGYTF.